The 5 T cell receptor beta chains below come from one sample, sequenced in a study of cytomegalovirus exposure and HLA in healthy donors. The PCR used 60 Vbeta and 13 Jbeta primers. Sequenced by immunoSEQ multiplex PCR; TCRdb stores in-frame clones only, minus some. The sample yields roughly 120,000 clones, roughly four fifths seen once. What was sequenced was PBMCs. Receptors were obtained from a woman in her 30s in good health and CMV-seronegative.

CDR3 residues: CASSQDRGSSEAFF. CDR3 DNA sequence: TGTGCCAGCAGCCAAGATAGGGGATCTTCTGAAGCTTTCTTT. This chain joins TRBV14 and TRBJ1-1, with D perhaps TRBD1 (5 bases). Between the trimmed V and J ends, which lost 0 bases and 6 bases, there was a span of 11 bases. The CDR3 has 14 residues. The germline V gene has CDR1 SGHDN and CDR2 FVKESK.

The V and J genes are TRBV18 and TRBJ1-1; no clear D gene. Between the trimmed V and J ends, which lost 1 base and 1 base, there was a span of 4 bases. CDR1 is KGHSH and CDR2 is LQKENI in the germline V gene. The CDR3 spans 13 residues. In DNA form, the CDR3 reads TGTGCCAGCTCACCACGAGGGAACACTGAAGCTTTCTTT. It translates to CASSPRGNTEAFF. The whole variable domain, filled in from reference TRBV18 and TRBJ1-1, reads NAGVMQNPRHLVRRRGQEARLRCSPMKGHSHVYWYRQLPEEGLKFMVYLQKENIIDESGMPKERFSAEFPKEGPSILRIQQVVRGDSAAYFCASSPRGNTEAFFGQGTRLTVV.

CDR3 amino acids: CASERMTSTDTQYF. Written as DNA, the CDR3 is TGTGCCAGCGAGCGGATGACTAGCACAGATACGCAGTATTTT. The chain recombines TRBV6-1 with TRBJ2-3; D might be TRBD2 (5 bases). Germline-derived CDR1 and CDR2 are MNHNS and SASEGT. Trimming took off 8 bases at V and 0 bases at J, with 12 bases between the two ends. This CDR3 spans 14 amino acids.

This rearrangement joins TRBV4-1 to TRBJ2-1; TRBD2 might be the D (7 bases). The germline V gene has CDR1 MGHRA and CDR2 YSYEKL. The CDR3 is made up of 15 amino acids. Between the trimmed V and J ends, which lost 1 base and 10 bases, there was a span of 17 bases. CDR3 in DNA: TGCGCCAGCAGCCAAGGCCCAACGGGGGGCGGGGAGCAGTTCTTC. Translated, it gives CASSQGPTGGGEQFF.

This clone was counted a few times. Here the CDR3 reads CASSLSGASGYNEQFF. DNA for the CDR3: TGTGCCAGCAGCTTATCAGGGGCTAGCGGGTACAATGAGCAGTTCTTC. This chain uses TRBV13 with TRBJ2-1, with 8 bases aligning to TRBD2. The germline CDR1 and CDR2 sequences are PRHDT and FYEKMQ (reference sequence). CDR3 size: 16 residues. After removal of 2 bases from V and 4 bases from J, the junction contained 7 bases not matched to a gene. The full variable domain, with the rest looked up from reference TRBV13 and TRBJ2-1, is AAGVIQSPRHLIKEKRETATLKCYPIPRHDTVYWYQQGPGQDPQFLISFYEKMQSDKGSIPDRFSAQQFSDYHSELNMSSLELGDSALYFCASSLSGASGYNEQFFGPGTRLTVL.